This entry lists 14 T cell receptor beta chains sequenced from one sample in a study of cytomegalovirus exposure and HLA in healthy donors. The study ran its PCR with 60 Vbeta and 13 Jbeta primers. The assay was immunoSEQ multiplex PCR, and TCRdb's table has in-frame clones only and misses some. The sample contains 150,000 to 200,000 clones, more than 70% of which appear only once. The sequenced sample was PBMCs. The receptor source for this set is a boy between 10 and 17 years old in good health and CMV-seronegative.

V usage is TRBV18 and J usage is TRBJ2-7; 7 bases match TRBD1. CDR1 and CDR2 (germline): KGHSH, LQKENI. V lost 3 bases to trimming and J lost 2 bases; unmatched junction nucleotides: 7. The CDR3 consists of 15 residues. The CDR3 coding sequence is TGTGCCAGCTCACCTAGGGGTCAGGGGGCCTACGAGCAGTACTTC. Protein product: CASSPRGQGAYEQYF.

The chain couples TRBV10-2 to TRBJ2-7; TRBD2 aligns across 7 bases. The ends lost 5 bases at V and 7 bases at J; junction bases unmatched: 8. Looked up from germline, CDR1 is WSHSY and CDR2 is SAAADI. This CDR3 region has 13 residues. The CDR3 region is CASSPAGRREQYF. The CDR3 bases are TGCGCCAGCAGTCCAGCGGGGCGGCGGGAGCAGTACTTC.

This clone has a single count. This rearrangement joins TRBV5-8 to TRBJ1-5; D may be TRBD1 (6 bases). CDR1 and CDR2 from the germline V gene are SGHTS and YDEGEE. The CDR3 runs to 17 residues. Trimming removed 1 base from V and 4 bases from J, with 18 bases in between. The CDR3 DNA reads as TGTGCCAGCAGCTTGCTTTCAGGGGCTGGATCGAATCAGCCCCAGCATTTT. Its protein product is CASSLLSGAGSNQPQHF.

The table lists this clone with a count of one. V usage is TRBV27 and J usage is TRBJ2-5; D may be TRBD1 (5 bases). CDR1 and CDR2 from the germline V gene are MNHEY and SMNVEV (reference sequence). This CDR3 region has 14 residues. Trimming took off 4 bases at V and 4 bases at J, with 13 bases between the two ends. Here the CDR3 reads CASSSLGARETQYF. In DNA, the CDR3 is TGTGCCAGCAGTTCTCTTGGGGCTCGAGAGACCCAGTACTTC.

This clone was observed a single time. The chain recombines TRBV5-5 with TRBJ2-7; D gene uncertain. The CDR3 has 15 amino acids. Trimming shortened V by 0 bases and J by 5 bases, and 15 bases separated the two germline ends. CDR1 and CDR2 from the germline V gene are SGHKS and YYEKEE (reference sequence). Here the CDR3 reads CASSLEARVWDEQYF. CDR3 nucleotides: TGTGCCAGCAGCTTGGAGGCCCGGGTTTGGGACGAGCAGTACTTC.

The chain links TRBV6-1 to TRBJ1-2, with 11 bases lining up with TRBD1. The V gene's germline CDR1 is MNHNS and CDR2 SASEGT. V dropped 4 bases and J dropped 2; count of bases not matched to a gene: 6. The CDR3 spans 16 residues. The chain's CDR3 is CASSGRDRGTNYGYTF. Written as DNA, the CDR3 is TGTGCCAGCAGTGGCCGGGACAGGGGGACCAACTATGGCTACACCTTC.

The chain recombines TRBV6-5 with TRBJ2-1; 8 bases align to TRBD2. CDR1 and CDR2 (germline): MNHEY, SVGAGI. This CDR3 has 15 amino acids. V was pared by 2 bases and J by 1 base, with 1 base of the junction left unmatched. CDR3 loop: CASSYASGSYNEQFF. In DNA, the CDR3 is TGTGCCAGCAGTTACGCTAGCGGGTCCTACAATGAGCAGTTCTTC.

The chain recombines TRBV5-1 with TRBJ1-3; D is unclear. The germline V gene encodes CDR1 SGHRS and CDR2 YFSETQ. This CDR3 has 16 amino acids. V gave up 4 bases and J gave up 0 bases, with 14 bases separating them. The CDR3 nucleotides read TGCGCCAGCAGCCGGAGCCCGGGAAACTCTGGAAACACCATATATTTT. Amino acids: CASSRSPGNSGNTIYF.

The chain employs TRBV6-1 and TRBJ1-1, with a tentative D call TRBD1 (6 bases). Germline values: CDR1 MNHNS, CDR2 SASEGT. The CDR3 is 13 amino acids. Trimming cost V 1 base and J 11 bases, with 14 bases left between them. Written as DNA, the CDR3 is TGTGCCAGCAGTGAAGAGTTCGACAGGCCGGCTTTCTTT. It is translated as CASSEEFDRPAFF.

There are a few counts of this clone. V usage is TRBV11-2 and J usage is TRBJ1-3; TRBD1 is a possible D gene (6 bases). The V gene lost 5 bases and the J gene lost 9 bases, with 14 bases spanning the gap. This CDR3 contains 13 residues. Germline CDR1 SGHAT, CDR2 FQNNGV. CDR3 bases: TGTGCCAGCAGCGCCCTACAGGGAGCCACCATATATTTT. Protein: CASSALQGATIYF.

The chain links TRBV2 to TRBJ1-1; possibly TRBD1 for D (5 bases). V was cut by 6 bases and J by 7 bases, with 18 bases left in between. The germline V gene encodes CDR1 SNHLY and CDR2 FYNNEI. CDR3 length: 14 amino acids. For the CDR3, the DNA is TGTGCCAGCAGGGAGGGCAGGAAACAGGATGAAGCTTTCTTT. Protein: CASREGRKQDEAFF.

The V and J genes are TRBV7-9 and TRBJ1-2, with D possibly TRBD1 on 6 matching bases. This CDR3 contains 12 residues. Trimming took 3 bases from V and 7 from J, leaving 9 bases between them. Germline CDR1 reads SEHNR; CDR2 reads FQNEAQ (reference sequence). Here the CDR3 DNA reads TGTGCCAGCAGCTTCACAGGGTTTGGCTACACCTTC. This codes for CASSFTGFGYTF.

The chain has TRBV7-9 and TRBJ1-1; D not certain. V lost 5 bases and J lost 1, with 8 bases in between. Germline CDR1 and CDR2: SEHNR and FQNEAQ (reference sequence). This CDR3 has 13 residues. CDR3 nucleotides: TGTGCCAGCAGCACTACACCGAACACTGAAGCTTTCTTT. This encodes CASSTTPNTEAFF. The whole variable domain, remainder taken from reference TRBV7-9 and TRBJ1-1, is DTGVSQNPRHKITKRGQNVTFRCDPISEHNRLYWYRQTLGQGPEFLTYFQNEAQLEKSRLLSDRFSAERPKGSFSTLEIQRTEQGDSAMYLCASSTTPNTEAFFGQGTRLTVV.

The chain joins TRBV15 to TRBJ1-2; D is perhaps TRBD1 (5 bases). This CDR3 is 15 amino acids long. The ends were cut back, 3 bases at V and 2 bases at J, with 13 bases in the middle. CDR1 is LNHNV, CDR2 YYDKDF, per germline (reference sequence). The CDR3 sequence is CATSRLLGQNYGYTF. In nucleotides, the CDR3 is TGTGCCACCAGCAGGCTTCTGGGGCAGAACTATGGCTACACCTTC.